The 13 T cell receptor beta chains given below trace back to one sample, sequenced in a study of identifying expanded T cells in peripheral blood. Produced via immunoSEQ multiplex PCR; TCRdb's table is partial and in-frame only. Of about 97,000 clones listed, about 91% are singletons. Sequences were obtained from blood. The source is a person aged 18 to 70 in good health.

This sequence joins TRBV19 and TRBJ1-2; 7 bases match TRBD1. CDR1 is LNHDA and CDR2 is SQIVND in the germline V gene (reference sequence). Germline trimming cut 5 bases from V and 2 bases from J; bases unmatched to any gene: 2. The CDR3 loop spans 13 amino acids. The CDR3 nucleotides are TGTGCCAGTAGTGCGGACAGGAACTATGGCTACACCTTC. This sequence encodes CASSADRNYGYTF.

This clone was counted once. The CDR3 spells CSVSVSGEQYF. The CDR3 region has the DNA TGCAGCGTAAGTGTCTCGGGCGAGCAGTACTTC. The rearrangement links TRBV29-1 to TRBJ2-7; unclear D gene. The V and J ends lost 6 bases and 6 bases respectively, with 12 bases between them. Germline CDR1 reads SQVTM; CDR2 reads ANQGSEA. This CDR3 has 11 residues.

The chain is built from TRBV2 and TRBJ2-7; no reliable D call. The germline V gene encodes CDR1 SNHLY and CDR2 FYNNEI. V lost 1 base to trimming and J lost 3 bases, with 7 bases between them. The CDR3 extends over 13 amino acids. For the CDR3, the DNA is TGTGCCAGCAGTGAAGGGAGTTACTACGAGCAGTACTTC. The encoded protein is CASSEGSYYEQYF.

V is TRBV25-1 and J is TRBJ1-4, with 7 bases matching TRBD1. The CDR3 spans 13 residues. V dropped 7 bases and J dropped 3; count of bases not matched to a gene: 2. CDR1 MGHDK and CDR2 SYGVNS come from the germline V gene. The CDR3 DNA reads as TGTGCCAGCAAGGGGGCTGCTAATGAAAAACTGTTTTTT. This encodes CASKGAANEKLFF.

The chain joins TRBV5-1 to TRBJ2-5, with unresolved D. The CDR3 has 13 residues. V lost 0 bases to trimming and J lost 4 bases, with 7 bases between them. CDR1 and CDR2 from the germline V gene are SGHRS and YFSETQ. CDR3 protein: CASSLAVGETQYF. The CDR3, as DNA: TGCGCCAGCAGCTTGGCCGTTGGAGAGACCCAGTACTTC.

V usage is TRBV2 and J usage is TRBJ2-1, with 11 bases identical to TRBD2. Per the germline V gene, CDR1 is SNHLY and CDR2 is FYNNEI. V trimming: 3 bases; J trimming: 0 bases; junction bases outside the gene matches: 13. The CDR3 runs 20 residues. This chain's CDR3 is CASSEASGPTSGSSYNEQFF. For the CDR3, the DNA is TGTGCCAGCAGTGAGGCTTCAGGGCCTACTAGCGGGAGCTCCTACAATGAGCAGTTCTTC. Combining the CDR3 with reference TRBV2 and TRBJ2-1 gives the whole variable domain EPEVTQTPSHQVTQMGQEVILRCVPISNHLYFYWYRQILGQKVEFLVSFYNNEISEKSEIFDDQFSVERPDGSNFTLKIRSTKLEDSAMYFCASSEASGPTSGSSYNEQFFGPGTRLTVL.

This clone was seen a few times. CDR3 DNA sequence: TGTGCCAGTAGTATAGGTGGCGGGAGCAATCAGCCCCAGCATTTT. It specifies CASSIGGGSNQPQHF. This sequence joins TRBV19 and TRBJ1-5; D is undetermined. Trimming stripped 1 base from V and 1 base from J, with 8 bases between. Looked up from germline, CDR1 is LNHDA and CDR2 is SQIVND (reference sequence). This CDR3 has 15 residues.

V is TRBV5-1 and J is TRBJ1-1; D possibly corresponds to TRBD1 (6 bases). CDR1 is SGHRS and CDR2 is YFSETQ in the germline V gene. Trimming removed 4 bases at V and 8 bases at J, with 18 bases between. The CDR3 consists of 14 residues. The CDR3 is CASSPGGLDREAFF. The CDR3 DNA reads as TGCGCCAGCAGCCCGGGAGGTCTGGACAGAGAAGCTTTCTTT.

V usage is TRBV5-6 and J usage is TRBJ1-1; D possibly corresponds to TRBD1 (6 bases). The germline gives CDR1 SGHDT, CDR2 YYEEEE. Trimming removed 0 bases at V and 3 bases at J, with 9 bases between. The CDR3 runs 14 residues. The CDR3 spells CASSLVQGHTEAFF. CDR3 nucleotides: TGTGCCAGCAGCTTGGTACAGGGACACACTGAAGCTTTCTTT.

This CDR3 is CASRAGQQYEQYF. The CDR3 DNA reads as TGTGCCAGCAGAGCGGGGCAGCAGTACGAGCAGTACTTC. V is TRBV6-1 and J is TRBJ2-7; 7 nucleotides match TRBD2. V shed 6 bases, J shed 4 bases, and the junction held 6 bases outside the gene matches. The CDR3 runs to 13 residues. The germline V gene has CDR1 MNHNS and CDR2 SASEGT.

This clone was seen just once. The chain combines TRBV5-1 with TRBJ2-5, with 7 nucleotides matching TRBD2. Germline V CDR1 and CDR2: SGHRS, YFSETQ. CDR3 length: 14 amino acids. J was trimmed by 4 bases and V by 1 base; bases with no gene match: 4. CDR3 amino acids: CASSLLREGETQYF. The CDR3 DNA reads TGCGCCAGCAGCTTGTTGAGGGAGGGAGAGACCCAGTACTTC.

The rearrangement links TRBV6-5 to TRBJ2-1; D possibly corresponds to TRBD2 (5 bases). This CDR3 region has 14 residues. With 0 bases removed from V and 7 bases from J, the gap between germline ends came to 10 bases. Germline loops: CDR1 MNHEY, CDR2 SVGAGI. CDR3 nucleotide sequence: TGTGCCAGCAGTTACTCCCGGGGTCTGAATGAGCAGTTCTTC. It translates to CASSYSRGLNEQFF.

The chain recombines TRBV27 with TRBJ2-3; perhaps TRBD1 as D (6 bases). The CDR3 covers 18 residues. The germline V gene encodes CDR1 MNHEY and CDR2 SMNVEV (reference sequence). V was shortened by 8 bases and J by 0 bases, with 24 bases between the two germline ends. CDR3 nucleotide sequence: TGTGCCAGCGCCGGACAGTTTTTGCGTGCCACTAGCACAGATACGCAGTATTTT. Protein sequence: CASAGQFLRATSTDTQYF.